The next 27 T cell receptor beta chains were all read from a single sample in a study of blood T cell repertoires in COVID-19. This table comes from immunoSEQ multiplex PCR, and its TCRdb copy is limited to in-frame clones, with some not included. The data show roughly 80,000 clones, around nine tenths seen once. The material sequenced was peripheral blood. The receptors were gathered from a woman aged 80 or older with acute or convalescent COVID-19.

The chain has TRBV27 and TRBJ1-1; no definite D call. Germline V gives CDR1 MNHEY, CDR2 SMNVEV (reference sequence). This CDR3 comprises 13 residues. V lost 2 bases to trimming and J lost 4 bases, with 8 bases between them. CDR3 residues: CASSLVRGTEAFF. The CDR3, as DNA: TGTGCCAGCAGTTTAGTCCGGGGCACTGAAGCTTTCTTT.

In DNA form, the CDR3 reads TGTGCCAGCAGTCCACTGACAGGGACCACAGATACGCAGTATTTT. Encoded protein: CASSPLTGTTDTQYF. V and J are TRBV27 and TRBJ2-3; 7 bases match TRBD1. Germline lookup yields CDR1 MNHEY and CDR2 SMNVEV (reference sequence). The junction had 7 bases not matched to a gene; V was cut back by 5 bases and J by 2 bases. This CDR3 region has 15 residues.

The CDR3 DNA follows: TGTGCCAGCAGCCCCGTGGGTAGCGGCACAGATACGCAGTATTTT. As protein: CASSPVGSGTDTQYF. The J gene is TRBJ2-3, the V gene TRBV3-1 (or the pseudogene TRBV3-2); tentative D call: TRBD2 (5 bases). The CDR3 is made up of 15 amino acids. The germline CDR1 and CDR2 sequences are LGHDT and YNNKEL (reference sequence). The V end lost 4 bases, the J end lost 1 base, and 12 bases lay between the germline ends.

This chain links TRBV18 with TRBJ2-7, with 13 bases matching TRBD2. This CDR3 has 18 residues. CDR1 is KGHSH, CDR2 LQKENI, per germline. J was trimmed by 2 bases and V by 3 bases; bases with no gene match: 10. CDR3 nucleotide sequence: TGTGCCAGCTCACCGGCGATATTGGGACTAGCGGGACCCTACGAGCAGTACTTC. Protein product: CASSPAILGLAGPYEQYF.

The V and J genes are TRBV3-1 (or the pseudogene TRBV3-2) and TRBJ2-7, with D possibly being TRBD1 (6 bases). This CDR3 is built from 14 residues. V was shortened by 1 base and J by 3 bases, with 10 bases between the two germline ends. Germline CDR1 reads LGHDT; CDR2 reads YNNKEL (reference sequence). As DNA, the CDR3 is TGTGCCAGCAGCCAAGCGGGCAGGGGCTACGAGCAGTACTTC. Encoded protein: CASSQAGRGYEQYF.

This clone was detected only once. The rearrangement uses TRBV7-2 and TRBJ2-5, with 9 bases aligning to TRBD2. The ends lost 1 base at V and 4 bases at J; junction bases unmatched: 7. The CDR3 covers 16 residues. The V gene's germline CDR1 is SGHTA and CDR2 FQGNSA. CDR3 region: CASSLEAGGGGETQYF. In DNA, the CDR3 is TGTGCCAGCAGCTTAGAAGCGGGGGGCGGAGGAGAGACCCAGTACTTC.

V gene TRBV7-2 combines with J gene TRBJ2-7; 9 positions agree with TRBD2. This CDR3 contains 14 residues. CDR1 and CDR2 (germline): SGHTA, FQGNSA. V shed 8 bases, J shed 4 bases, and the junction held 9 bases outside the gene matches. The CDR3 region has the DNA TGTGCCAGCCGACCCGGGCTAGCGGGATACGAGCAGTACTTC. This encodes CASRPGLAGYEQYF. Full variable domain (missing parts from reference TRBV7-2 and TRBJ2-7): GAGVSQSPSNKVTEKGKDVELRCDPISGHTALYWYRQSLGQGLEFLIYFQGNSAPDKSGLPSDRFSAERTGGSVSTLTIQRTQQEDSAVYLCASRPGLAGYEQYFGPGTRLTVT.

This chain joins TRBV12-3 or TRBV12-4 and TRBJ2-5; possibly TRBD2 for D (6 bases). The V end was cut by 1 base, the J end by 7 bases, with 10 bases between. This CDR3 contains 13 residues. CDR3 DNA sequence: TGTGCCAGCAGTTTAGGTCCGGAGGGGACCCAGTACTTC. Its translation is CASSLGPEGTQYF.

The gene calls are TRBV11-2 and TRBJ1-2, with TRBD1 matching over 7 bases. CDR1 is SGHAT, CDR2 FQNNGV, per germline. The length of the CDR3 is 14 residues. The V segment lost 0 bases and the J segment 4 bases; nucleotides outside the gene matches: 2. CDR3 bases: TGTGCCAGCAGCTTAGAGGACAGGACCTATGGCTACACCTTC. It yields the protein CASSLEDRTYGYTF.

V gene TRBV7-9 combines with J gene TRBJ1-6, with D perhaps matching TRBD1 (6 bases). CDR3 length: 15 amino acids. From germline, CDR1 is SEHNR and CDR2 FQNEAQ (reference sequence). V lost 5 bases to trimming and J lost 7 bases, with 15 bases between them. The chain's CDR3 is CASSLRAGANSPLHF. For the CDR3, the DNA is TGTGCCAGCAGCCTACGGGCAGGGGCCAATTCACCCCTCCACTTT.

The chain uses TRBV18 and TRBJ2-3; D ambiguous. This CDR3 has 13 amino acids. Trimming took off 6 bases at V and 3 bases at J, with 10 bases between the two ends. Germline V lookup: CDR1 KGHSH, CDR2 LQKENI. CDR3 in DNA: TGTGCCAGCTCCCAGCCCGGGACAGATACGCAGTATTTT. This translates into CASSQPGTDTQYF.

This clone was found once. V and J are TRBV19 and TRBJ2-2; 9 nucleotides agree with TRBD1. The V segment lost 5 bases and the J segment 6 bases; nucleotides outside the gene matches: 7. This CDR3 contains 15 residues. CDR1 LNHDA and CDR2 SQIVND come from the germline V gene (reference sequence). CDR3 protein: CASSYRTGVAGELFF. The DNA of the CDR3 is TGTGCCAGTAGTTACCGGACAGGGGTTGCCGGGGAGCTGTTTTTT.

The chain is built from TRBV19 and TRBJ1-1; 10 positions match TRBD1. The germline V gene encodes CDR1 LNHDA and CDR2 SQIVND (reference sequence). The trim removed 6 bases at V and 3 bases at J, leaving 7 bases unmatched. The CDR3 totals 15 residues. The CDR3 sequence: CASSTPDRGYTEAFF. In nucleotides, the CDR3 is TGTGCCAGTAGCACCCCGGACAGGGGGTACACTGAAGCTTTCTTT.

The chain has TRBV5-1 and TRBJ2-1, with a tentative D call TRBD2 (5 bases). Germline CDR1 SGHRS, CDR2 YFSETQ. The length of the CDR3 is 15 residues. Trimming pared 4 bases from V and 6 bases from J, leaving 17 bases between. CDR3 nucleotides: TGCGCCAGCAGCCCCGATTTGCCCGGGATCAATGAGCAGTTCTTC. The encoded protein is CASSPDLPGINEQFF.

The chain is built from TRBV30 and TRBJ2-3; 12 bases line up with TRBD2. Per the germline V gene, CDR1 is GTSNPN and CDR2 is SVGIG (reference sequence). V was pared by 2 bases and J by 5 bases, with 5 bases of the junction left unmatched. The CDR3 has 15 amino acids. CDR3 region: CAWSPSGGVIDTQYF. CDR3 nucleotide sequence: TGTGCCTGGAGTCCTAGCGGGGGGGTAATAGATACGCAGTATTTT.

This clone appeared a single time. This CDR3 is CASSRGVQVNTEAFF. The CDR3 DNA reads TGTGCCAGTAGTAGGGGAGTTCAGGTAAACACTGAAGCTTTCTTT. The chain recombines TRBV19 with TRBJ1-1; D ambiguous. The CDR3 covers 15 residues. The V end was cut by 4 bases, the J end by 2 bases, with 14 bases between. The germline CDR1 and CDR2 sequences are LNHDA and SQIVND (reference sequence).

The chain couples TRBV11-2 to TRBJ1-1, with 9 bases fitting TRBD1. The CDR3 consists of 15 residues. The junction had 14 bases not matched to a gene; V was cut back by 4 bases and J by 11 bases. From germline, CDR1 is SGHAT and CDR2 FQNNGV. The CDR3 is CASSSLDRGGSWAFF. DNA for the CDR3: TGTGCCAGCAGCTCACTAGACAGGGGGGGATCATGGGCTTTCTTT.

The chain links TRBV9 to TRBJ1-5, with D perhaps matching TRBD1 (5 bases). Trimming removed 2 bases from V and 4 bases from J, with 10 bases in between. The CDR3 covers 14 residues. Germline V gene sequence: CDR1 SGDLS, CDR2 YYNGEE. The CDR3 coding sequence is TGTGCCAGCAGCGTTGGGGCAGTTAATCAGCCCCAGCATTTT. As protein: CASSVGAVNQPQHF.

This clone was seen just once. The chain couples TRBV7-6 to TRBJ2-5; possibly TRBD1 for D (6 bases). The germline V gene encodes CDR1 SGHVS and CDR2 FNYEAQ. With 0 bases removed from V and 6 bases from J, the gap between germline ends came to 23 bases. The CDR3 spans 18 residues. CDR3 loop: CASSLAVDLGDIRKTQYF. Here the CDR3 DNA reads TGTGCCAGCAGCTTAGCGGTAGACCTCGGGGACATTAGGAAGACCCAGTACTTC.

This rearrangement joins TRBV18 to TRBJ1-2, with D maybe TRBD1 (6 bases). Per germline, CDR1 KGHSH and CDR2 LQKENI. V was cut by 6 bases and J by 13 bases, with 30 bases left in between. The CDR3 consists of 16 residues. The CDR3 DNA is TGTGCCAGCTCGGGGGACACATCAACTATGGCTACAGGTTGCACCTTC. It is translated as CASSGDTSTMATGCTF.

The V and J genes are TRBV12-3 or TRBV12-4 and TRBJ2-1, with a weak D call TRBD2 (6 bases). The CDR3 totals 13 residues. V was shortened by 5 bases and J by 3 bases, with 8 bases between the two germline ends. The CDR3 reads CASSETSYNEQFF. In nucleotides, the CDR3 is TGTGCCAGCAGTGAGACTAGCTACAATGAGCAGTTCTTC.

The V gene is TRBV29-1, the J gene TRBJ2-7, with D possibly matching TRBD1 (6 bases). Germline CDR1 is SQVTM and CDR2 is ANQGSEA. The CDR3 is made up of 13 amino acids. V gave up 3 bases and J gave up 7 bases, with 16 bases separating them. In DNA form, the CDR3 reads TGCAGCGTTGATGAGGGGGTGCGGAAGGAGCAGTACTTC. It yields the protein CSVDEGVRKEQYF.

The chain links TRBV28 to TRBJ1-3, with 9 bases matching TRBD1. Per germline, CDR1 MDHEN and CDR2 SYDVKM. Unmatched junction bases numbered 6, after V lost 8 bases and J lost 4 bases. The CDR3 is 14 residues long. This CDR3 reads CASDRGVSGNTIYF. CDR3 DNA: TGTGCCAGCGACAGGGGGGTTTCGGGAAACACCATATATTTT.

The chain is built from TRBV12-5 and TRBJ1-1, with 7 bases fitting TRBD1. V shed 5 bases, J shed 4 bases, and the junction held 7 bases outside the gene matches. This CDR3 comprises 14 residues. Germline lookup yields CDR1 LGHNT and CDR2 FRNRAP. This chain's CDR3 is CASGANQGVTEAFF. For the CDR3, the DNA is TGTGCTAGTGGTGCCAACCAGGGGGTCACTGAAGCTTTCTTT.

This chain connects TRBV18 to TRBJ1-6; tentatively, D is TRBD1 (6 bases). Between the trimmed V and J ends, which lost 3 bases and 5 bases, there was a span of 11 bases. This CDR3 contains 15 residues. Per the germline V gene, CDR1 is KGHSH and CDR2 is LQKENI. This CDR3 is CASSPTGHNNSPLHF. CDR3 sequence (DNA): TGTGCCAGCTCACCTACAGGGCACAATAATTCACCCCTCCACTTT.

The rearrangement uses TRBV28 and TRBJ2-5; 7 positions agree with TRBD1. The junction had 8 bases not matched to a gene; V was cut back by 3 bases and J by 7 bases. Germline CDR1 is MDHEN and CDR2 is SYDVKM. CDR3 length: 14 residues. CDR3 protein: CASSFPGTVGTQYF. The CDR3 DNA is TGTGCCAGCAGTTTCCCCGGGACAGTTGGGACCCAGTACTTC. The full variable domain, rest sourced from reference TRBV28 and TRBJ2-5, is DVKVTQSSRYLVKRTGEKVFLECVQDMDHENMFWYRQDPGLGLRLIYFSYDVKMKEKGDIPEGYSVSREKKERFSLILESASTNQTSMYLCASSFPGTVGTQYFGPGTRLLVL.

In its sample, this clone was seen once. The chain links TRBV19 to TRBJ1-2; 10 positions match TRBD1. The CDR3 sequence is 17 residues long. V gave up 5 bases and J gave up 5 bases; unmatched junction bases: 14. Germline V gives CDR1 LNHDA, CDR2 SQIVND (reference sequence). The DNA of the CDR3 is TGTGCCAGTAGTTCCCCCGGGACAGGGGATCATTTGTATGGCTACACCTTC. Translating it yields CASSSPGTGDHLYGYTF. The full variable domain, completed using reference TRBV19 and TRBJ1-2, is DGGITQSPKYLFRKEGQNVTLSCEQNLNHDAMYWYRQDPGQGLRLIYYSQIVNDFQKGDIAEGYSVSREKKESFPLTVTSAQKNPTAFYLCASSSPGTGDHLYGYTFGSGTRLTVV.